What follows is one T cell receptor beta chain and its context. What it binds is not known. The CDR3 runs 14 residues. Trimming removed 6 bases from V and 6 bases from J; junction bases left unmatched: 7. Germline V CDR1 and CDR2: MGHDK, SYGVNS. This specimen comes from a study of Graves' ophthalmopathy and Graves' hyperthyroidism. Study information: Specimen type is peripheral blood, obtained at initial diagnosis before any treatment. Study results and limitations: Ophthalmopathy cases were distinguished from stable hyperthyroidism by a 13-signature model, reaching about 85% sensitivity and roughly 80% specificity.

A duration under 3 months, NOSPECS ≥4, CAS ≥3 and moderate-to-severe activity characterized the donors with ophthalmopathy. Exclusion applied to patients with other autoimmune diseases, uncontrolled infections, pregnancy or lactation. The study amplified TCR beta CDR3 regions using RNA transcripts. The first round was an RT-PCR with HTBI primers, and the second round was a multiplex PCR. TCRdb called the multiplex PCR reads again in MiXCR, with one record for every CDR3 protein. In the table there are about 740,000 distinct CDR3 sequences, 40% of which are singletons. This rearrangement joins TRBV25-1 to TRBJ2-2, with 7 bases aligning to TRBD1. This TCR was sampled from an adult man with Graves' ophthalmopathy. Sequenced material: peripheral blood. The CDR3 sequence is CASSLGGRSGELFF. CDR3 bases: TGTGCCAGCAGCTTAGGGGGCAGGTCCGGGGAGCTGTTTTTT.